The sequence of this T cell receptor (beta chain) was determined in a study of shared clonotypes between healthy human individuals. Adult donors, all healthy and HIV-negative, had no recent acute infections or vaccinations. Produced via immunoSEQ multiplex PCR; TCRdb's table is partial and in-frame only. In the table there are some 470,000 clones, about 79% of which are singletons. Per germline, CDR1 GTSNPN and CDR2 SVGIG (reference sequence). CDR3 length equals 13 residues. The germline V and J ends were trimmed by 8 bases and 4 bases, with 15 bases remaining between them. The rearrangement joins TRBV30 to TRBJ2-1, with D tentatively TRBD2 (6 bases). This receptor was taken from a woman in her thirties or forties in good health. Some clones in this sample may be carry-over from other donors' samples. The specimen was PBMCs. The CDR3 is CATSRETYNEQFF. DNA for the CDR3: TGTGCCACTAGCCGGGAGACTTACAATGAGCAGTTCTTC.